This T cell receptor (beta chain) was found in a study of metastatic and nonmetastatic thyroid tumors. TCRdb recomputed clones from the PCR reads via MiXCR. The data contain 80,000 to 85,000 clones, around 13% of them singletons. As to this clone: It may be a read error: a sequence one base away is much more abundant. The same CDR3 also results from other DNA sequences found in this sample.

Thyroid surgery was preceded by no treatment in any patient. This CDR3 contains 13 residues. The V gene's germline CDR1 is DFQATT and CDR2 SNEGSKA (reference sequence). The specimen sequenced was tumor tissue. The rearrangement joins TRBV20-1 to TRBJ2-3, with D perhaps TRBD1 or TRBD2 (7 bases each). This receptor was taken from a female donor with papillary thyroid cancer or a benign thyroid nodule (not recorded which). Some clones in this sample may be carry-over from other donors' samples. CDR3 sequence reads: CSVIQGRADTQYF. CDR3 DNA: TGCAGTGTTATACAGGGGAGGGCAGATACACAGTATTTT.